Here is one TCR beta chain with its context. Sequencing was performed with immunoSEQ multiplex PCR; in TCRdb, only in-frame clones are kept and a portion is missing. Of some 70,000 clones in the sample, 85% to 95% were seen once. This entry comes from a study of technical replicates of blood from several donors. The V gene lost 0 bases and the J gene lost 2 bases, with 5 bases spanning the gap. The CDR3 sequence is 13 residues long. Looked up from germline, CDR1 is GTSNPN and CDR2 is SVGIG (reference sequence). This TCR came from a human donor in good health. The sample comprised T cells isolated from PBMCs. This sequence joins TRBV30 and TRBJ2-1; D might be TRBD2 (5 bases). In nucleotides, the CDR3 is TGTGCCTGGAGTGTTAGCGCCTACAATGAGCAGTTCTTC. This translates into CAWSVSAYNEQFF.